This T cell receptor (beta chain) was captured in a study of CD8+CD57+ T cells in acquired aplastic anemia. Points from the study as a whole: In common between the patients and the controls were more than 25 CD8+ CDR3 sequences.

Profiling of TCR beta VDJ combinations and CDR3 sequences used genomic DNA as template. Using its own MiXCR run on the reads, TCRdb lists one record per CDR3 protein. The table has approximately 180,000 distinct CDR3 sequences, around half seen once. Patients selected for sequencing had displayed CD8+CD57+ cell expansion by flow cytometry. A remark on this clonotype: Its antigen is unknown.

The source material was sorted CD4+, CD8+, or CD8+CD57+ T cells (not recorded which) from PBMCs. The TCR was taken from a human donor with aplastic anemia.

The DNA of the CDR3 is TGCAGCGTGGAGACGGGGGTAAGCGAGCAGTACTTC. Protein product: CSVETGVSEQYF. This chain joins TRBV29-1 and TRBJ2-7, with D possibly TRBD2 on 6 matching bases. V was pared by 6 bases and J by 6 bases, with 15 bases between. CDR3 length equals 12 residues. Germline loops: CDR1 SQVTM, CDR2 ANQGSEA.